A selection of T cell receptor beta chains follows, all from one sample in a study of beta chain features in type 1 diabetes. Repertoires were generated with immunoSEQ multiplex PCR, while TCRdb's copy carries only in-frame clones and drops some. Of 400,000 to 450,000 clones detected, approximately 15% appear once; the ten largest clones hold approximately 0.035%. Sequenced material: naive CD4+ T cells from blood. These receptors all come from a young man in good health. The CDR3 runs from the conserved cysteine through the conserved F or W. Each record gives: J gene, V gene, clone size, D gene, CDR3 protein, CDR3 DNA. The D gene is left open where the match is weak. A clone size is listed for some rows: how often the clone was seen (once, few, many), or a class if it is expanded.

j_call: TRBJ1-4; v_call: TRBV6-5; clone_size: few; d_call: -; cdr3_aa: CASTQGKNEKLFF; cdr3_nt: TGTGCCAGCACGCAGGGAAAGAATGAAAAACTGTTTTTT
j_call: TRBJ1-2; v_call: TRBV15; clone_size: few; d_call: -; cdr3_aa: CATSRENPGYGYTF; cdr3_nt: TGTGCCACCAGCAGAGAGAACCCCGGCTATGGCTACACCTTC
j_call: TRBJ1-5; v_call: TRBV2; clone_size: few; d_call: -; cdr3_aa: CASSGWEQGQPQHF; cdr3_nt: TGTGCCAGCAGTGGGTGGGAACAGGGACAGCCCCAGCATTTT
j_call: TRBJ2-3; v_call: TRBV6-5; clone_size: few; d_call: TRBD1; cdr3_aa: CASRTGTGTDTQYF; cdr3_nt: TGTGCCAGCAGGACCGGGACAGGGACAGATACGCAGTATTTT
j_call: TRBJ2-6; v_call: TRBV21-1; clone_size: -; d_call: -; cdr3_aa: CASPRTGANVLTF; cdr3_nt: TGTGCCAGCCCCCGAACTGGGGCCAACGTCCTGACTTTC
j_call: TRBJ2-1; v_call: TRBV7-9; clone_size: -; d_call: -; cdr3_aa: CASRSYWSSYNEQFF; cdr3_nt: TGTGCCAGCAGATCCTACTGGAGCTCCTACAATGAGCAGTTCTTC
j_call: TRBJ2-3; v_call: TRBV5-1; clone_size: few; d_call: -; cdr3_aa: CASSLSVRQRVTGTQYF; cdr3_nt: TGCGCCAGCAGCTTGAGTGTACGACAGAGGGTCACGGGTACGCAGTATTTT
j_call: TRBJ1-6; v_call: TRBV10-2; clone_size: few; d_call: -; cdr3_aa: CASSGTVFGNSPLHF; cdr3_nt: TGCGCCAGCAGTGGGACAGTCTTTGGTAATTCACCCCTCCACTTT
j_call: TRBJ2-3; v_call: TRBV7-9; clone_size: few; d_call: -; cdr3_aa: CASTRLPAVYGDTQYF; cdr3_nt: TGTGCCAGCACGAGACTACCGGCAGTGTATGGAGATACGCAGTATTTT
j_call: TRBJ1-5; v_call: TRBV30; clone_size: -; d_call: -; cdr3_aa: CAWGVEQPQHF; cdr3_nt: TGTGCCTGGGGGGTGGAGCAGCCCCAGCATTTT
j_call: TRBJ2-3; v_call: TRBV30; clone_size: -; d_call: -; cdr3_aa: CAWSVLGQLRSTDTQYF; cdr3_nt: TGTGCCTGGAGTGTACTCGGACAGCTTCGTAGCACAGATACGCAGTATTTT
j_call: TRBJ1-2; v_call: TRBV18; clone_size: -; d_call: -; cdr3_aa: CASSPGGGYTF; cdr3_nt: TGTGCCAGCTCACCGGGTGGTGGCTACACCTTC
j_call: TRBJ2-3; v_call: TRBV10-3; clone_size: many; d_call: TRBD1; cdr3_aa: CASTGTSTDTQYF; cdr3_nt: TGTGCCTCGACAGGGACCAGCACAGATACGCAGTATTTT
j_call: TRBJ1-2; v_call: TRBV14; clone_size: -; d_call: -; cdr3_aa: CASSQVGAGPTNF; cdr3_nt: TGTGCCAGCAGCCAAGTCGGTGCAGGGCCAACCAACTTC
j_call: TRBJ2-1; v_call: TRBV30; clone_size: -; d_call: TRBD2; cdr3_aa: CAWRTSGRANEQFF; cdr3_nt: TGTGCCTGGCGGACTAGCGGGAGAGCCAATGAGCAGTTCTTC
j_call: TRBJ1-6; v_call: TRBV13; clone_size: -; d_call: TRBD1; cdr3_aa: CASSFFLTGSSTSPLHF; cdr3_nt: TGTGCCAGCAGCTTCTTTCTGACAGGGTCCTCCACTTCACCCCTCCACTTT
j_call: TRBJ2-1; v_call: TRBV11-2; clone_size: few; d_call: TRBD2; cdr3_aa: CASNSGSVNEQFF; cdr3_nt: TGTGCCAGCAATAGCGGGAGTGTCAATGAGCAGTTCTTC
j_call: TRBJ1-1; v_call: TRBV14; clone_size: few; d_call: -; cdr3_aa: CASSQVPTASTEAFF; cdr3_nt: TGTGCCAGCAGCCAAGTACCAACAGCCAGCACTGAAGCTTTCTTT
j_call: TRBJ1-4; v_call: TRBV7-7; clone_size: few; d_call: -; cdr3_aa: CASSTRTGLFF; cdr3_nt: TGTGCTAGCAGCACGCGGACCGGACTGTTTTTT
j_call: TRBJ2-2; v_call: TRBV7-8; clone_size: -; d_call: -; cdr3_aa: CASSLVASGNTGELFF; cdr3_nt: TGTGCCAGCAGCTTAGTTGCGAGCGGGAACACCGGGGAGCTGTTTTTT
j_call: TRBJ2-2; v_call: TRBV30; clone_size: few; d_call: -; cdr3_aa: CASNPGRWRNTGELFF; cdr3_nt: TGTGCCTCAAACCCCGGGAGATGGCGGAACACCGGGGAGCTGTTTTTT
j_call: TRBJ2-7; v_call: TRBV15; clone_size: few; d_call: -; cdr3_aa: CATSTNTATRIF; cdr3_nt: TGTGCCACCAGTACAAATACGGCTACCAGGATCTTC
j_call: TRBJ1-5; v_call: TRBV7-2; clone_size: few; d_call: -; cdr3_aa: CASSFGQGNQPQHF; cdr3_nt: TGTGCCAGCAGCTTTGGGCAGGGAAATCAGCCCCAGCATTTT
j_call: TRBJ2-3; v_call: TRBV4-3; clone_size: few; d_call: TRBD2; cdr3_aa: CASSQGPAGGLDTQYF; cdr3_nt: TGCGCCAGCAGCCAAGGCCCAGCGGGGGGGCTAGATACGCAGTATTTT
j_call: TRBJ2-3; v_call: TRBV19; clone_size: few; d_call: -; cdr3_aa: CASSRNTDTQYF; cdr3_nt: TGTGCCAGTAGTAGAAACACAGATACGCAGTATTTT
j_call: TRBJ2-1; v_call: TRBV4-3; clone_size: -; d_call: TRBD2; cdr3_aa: CASSGEWTSLAEQFF; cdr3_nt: TGCGCCAGCAGCGGAGAATGGACTAGCCTTGCTGAGCAGTTCTTC
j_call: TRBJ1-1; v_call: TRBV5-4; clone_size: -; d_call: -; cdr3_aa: CASSLEQMVNTEAFF; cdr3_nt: TGTGCCAGCAGCTTGGAACAGATGGTGAACACTGAAGCTTTCTTT
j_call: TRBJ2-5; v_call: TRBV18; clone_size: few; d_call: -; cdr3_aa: CASSPLRAGRETQYF; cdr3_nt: TGTGCCAGCTCACCACTGAGGGCGGGGCGGGAGACCCAGTACTTC
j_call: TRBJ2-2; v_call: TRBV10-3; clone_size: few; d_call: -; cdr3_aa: CAITTGMNTGELFF; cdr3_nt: TGTGCCATCACCACAGGGATGAACACCGGGGAGCTGTTTTTT
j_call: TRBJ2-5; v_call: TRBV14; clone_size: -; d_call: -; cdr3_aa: CASSRFQETQYF; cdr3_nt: TGTGCCAGCAGCCGATTCCAAGAGACCCAGTACTTC
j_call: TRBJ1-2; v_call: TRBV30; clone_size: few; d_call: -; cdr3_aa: CAWSTDIPAYGYTF; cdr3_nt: TGTGCCTGGAGCACGGACATACCGGCCTATGGCTACACCTTC
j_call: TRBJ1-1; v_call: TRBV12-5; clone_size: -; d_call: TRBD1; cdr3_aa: CASGLPQGQGVTEAFF; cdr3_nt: TGTGCTAGTGGTTTGCCACAGGGACAGGGGGTCACTGAAGCTTTCTTT
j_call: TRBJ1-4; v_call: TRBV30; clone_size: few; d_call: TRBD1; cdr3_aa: CAWSSQGVPNEKLFF; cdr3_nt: TGTGCCTGGAGTTCGCAGGGGGTGCCTAATGAAAAACTGTTTTTT
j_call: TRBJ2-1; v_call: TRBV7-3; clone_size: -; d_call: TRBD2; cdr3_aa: CASSFGTSGAPYNEQFF; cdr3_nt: TGTGCCAGCAGCTTTGGGACTAGCGGGGCACCCTACAATGAGCAGTTCTTC
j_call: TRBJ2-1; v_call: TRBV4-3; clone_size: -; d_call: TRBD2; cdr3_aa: CASSSRTSGGPYNEQFF; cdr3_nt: TGCGCCAGCAGCTCTCGGACTAGCGGGGGACCCTACAATGAGCAGTTCTTC
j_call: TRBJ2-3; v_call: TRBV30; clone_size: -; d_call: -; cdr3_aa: CARAGRPDTQYF; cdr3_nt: TGTGCCAGGGCAGGGCGGCCAGATACGCAGTATTTT
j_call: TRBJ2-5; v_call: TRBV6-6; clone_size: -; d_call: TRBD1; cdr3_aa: CASSYSGTGYQETQYF; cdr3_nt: TGTGCCAGCAGTTACTCGGGGACAGGGTACCAAGAGACCCAGTACTTC
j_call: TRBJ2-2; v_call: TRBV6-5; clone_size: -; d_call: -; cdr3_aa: CASRGAGELFF; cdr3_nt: TGTGCCAGCAGAGGGGCCGGGGAGCTGTTTTTT
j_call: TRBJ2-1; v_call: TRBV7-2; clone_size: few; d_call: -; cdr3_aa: CASCPGLTYNEQFF; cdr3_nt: TGTGCCAGCTGCCCTGGGCTGACCTACAATGAGCAGTTCTTC
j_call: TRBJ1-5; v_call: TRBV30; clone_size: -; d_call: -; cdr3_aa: CAWSVRVEEPQHF; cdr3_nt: TGTGCCTGGAGTGTACGGGTGGAGGAGCCCCAGCATTTT
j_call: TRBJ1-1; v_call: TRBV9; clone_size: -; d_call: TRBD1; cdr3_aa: CARSVGPGGGNTEAFF; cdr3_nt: TGTGCCCGCAGCGTAGGGCCAGGGGGCGGGAACACTGAAGCTTTCTTT
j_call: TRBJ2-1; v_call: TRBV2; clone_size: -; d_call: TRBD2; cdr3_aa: CASVGLAAYNEQFF; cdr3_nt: TGTGCCAGCGTTGGACTAGCGGCCTACAATGAGCAGTTCTTC
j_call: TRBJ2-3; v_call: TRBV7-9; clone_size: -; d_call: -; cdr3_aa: CASSLSTGLTDTQYF; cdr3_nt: TGTGCCAGCAGCTTATCCACGGGGCTCACAGATACGCAGTATTTT
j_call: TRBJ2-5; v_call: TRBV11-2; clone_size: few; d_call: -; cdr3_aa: CASSLAGIQETQYF; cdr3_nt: TGTGCCAGCAGCTTAGCAGGGATCCAAGAGACCCAGTACTTC
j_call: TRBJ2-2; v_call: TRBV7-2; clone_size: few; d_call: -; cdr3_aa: CASSLFPQGVAGELFF; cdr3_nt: TGTGCCAGCAGCTTATTTCCTCAAGGCGTCGCCGGGGAGCTGTTTTTT
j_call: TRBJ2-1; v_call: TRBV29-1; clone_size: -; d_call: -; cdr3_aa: CSVGTGEQFF; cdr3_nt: TGCAGCGTGGGGACGGGTGAGCAGTTCTTC
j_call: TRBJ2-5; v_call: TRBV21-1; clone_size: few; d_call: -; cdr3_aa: CASTELAGGDRQETQYF; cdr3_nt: TGTGCCAGCACCGAACTAGCGGGAGGGGACCGTCAAGAGACCCAGTACTTC
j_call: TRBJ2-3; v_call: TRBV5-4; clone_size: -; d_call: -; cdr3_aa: CASSLLGRESTDTQYF; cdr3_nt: TGTGCCAGCAGCTTGCTCGGGCGGGAAAGCACAGATACGCAGTATTTT
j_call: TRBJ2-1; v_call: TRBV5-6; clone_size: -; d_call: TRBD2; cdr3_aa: CASSLLAGSSYNEQFF; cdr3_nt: TGTGCCAGCAGCTTACTAGCGGGGAGCTCCTACAATGAGCAGTTCTTC
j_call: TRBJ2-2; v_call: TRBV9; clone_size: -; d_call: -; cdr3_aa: CASSVRNTGELFF; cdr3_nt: TGTGCCAGCAGCGTTCGGAACACCGGGGAGCTGTTTTTT
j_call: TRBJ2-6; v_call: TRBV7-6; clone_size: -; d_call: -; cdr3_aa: CASSPTGTPSGANVLTF; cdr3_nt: TGTGCCAGCAGCCCCACCGGGACTCCTTCTGGGGCCAACGTCCTGACTTTC
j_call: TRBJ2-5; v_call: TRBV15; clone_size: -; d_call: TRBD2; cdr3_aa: CATSRLAGQETQYF; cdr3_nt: TGTGCCACCAGCAGACTAGCGGGGCAAGAGACCCAGTACTTC
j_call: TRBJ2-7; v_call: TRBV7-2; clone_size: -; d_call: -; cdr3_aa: CASTPRQGSTYEQYF; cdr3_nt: TGTGCCAGCACCCCCCGGCAGGGGTCAACTTACGAGCAGTACTTC
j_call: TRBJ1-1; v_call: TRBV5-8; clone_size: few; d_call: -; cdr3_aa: CASSLARQRVNTEAFF; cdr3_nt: TGTGCCAGCAGCTTGGCCAGGCAGAGAGTGAACACTGAAGCTTTCTTT
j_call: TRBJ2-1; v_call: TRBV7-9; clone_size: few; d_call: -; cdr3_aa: CASSRTGPGVLNEQFF; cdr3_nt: TGTGCCAGCAGCAGAACGGGACCCGGTGTCCTTAATGAGCAGTTCTTC
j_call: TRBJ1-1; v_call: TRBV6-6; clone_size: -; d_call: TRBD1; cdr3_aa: CATSEGAMKAFF; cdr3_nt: TGTGCCACCTCAGAGGGGGCGATGAAAGCTTTCTTT
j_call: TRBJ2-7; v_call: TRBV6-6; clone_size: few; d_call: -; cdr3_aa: CASSYYREDHEQYF; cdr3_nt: TGTGCCAGCAGTTACTACAGGGAGGACCACGAGCAGTACTTC